The T cell receptor (beta chain) under discussion was sequenced for a study of T cells in Graves' hyperthyroidism and ophthalmopathy. Broader study findings: Within blood appeared most thyroid clonotypes that had expanded above 0.001.

V was cut by 0 bases and J by 0 bases, with 9 bases left in between. Germline V gene data show CDR1 as MGHRA and CDR2 as YSYEKL. This CDR3 spans 16 amino acids. As regards this clonotype: Its antigen is currently unknown.

RNA transcripts were the template for amplifying TCR beta CDR3 regions. The HTBI primer set drove a first-round RT-PCR of the TCR CDR3. Using its own MiXCR run on the multiplex PCR reads, TCRdb lists one record per CDR3 protein. The data contain some 560,000 distinct CDR3 sequences, 14% of them singletons. The sequenced sample was blood. The V and J genes are TRBV4-1 and TRBJ1-3; D not certain. The TCR originated in a woman aged 40 to 50 with Graves' hyperthyroidism. The CDR3 bases are TGCGCCAGCAGCCAAGATATGCCAGGCTCTGGAAACACCATATATTTT. It is translated as CASSQDMPGSGNTIYF.